This T cell receptor beta chain was sequenced for a study of cytomegalovirus exposure and HLA in healthy donors (dated 2017 in TCRdb). Study-wide context: An earlier analysis of some 620 of the donors reported 276 Gb of sequence data and 100 million to 120 million unique TCR beta sequences obtained from approximately 180 million T cells. The study aimed to test whether signatures of past pathogen exposure could be identified by cataloging public T cell receptors. All discovery cohort repertoires had been generated on a single sequencing platform. To decide whether each TCR beta V gene segment behaved as functional or pseudogenic, an earlier analysis of fewer than 750 of the donors relied on high-throughput TCR beta sequencing. High-throughput TCR immunosequencing, statistical association of individual TCRs with disease status, and machine learning were combined to predict cytomegalovirus infection status. Among some 400 genotyped donors of the cohort, an average of approximately 240,000 unique TCR beta nucleotide sequences were sequenced per donor, around 20% of them non-productive. Among the roughly 400 genotyped donors, about 85% belonged to the genetic ancestry cluster associated with self-reported Caucasian donors. Rather than using new phenotypic data, the later analysis identified candidate immune exposures from TCR beta sequences and from how often those sequences occurred across donors. Approximately 300 gigabases of sequencing data and around 88 million unique TCR sequences made up an early release that covered approximately 620 HLA-typed donors. The T cell repertoires of some 700 subjects were profiled by immunosequencing and related to cytomegalovirus serostatus. Typing coverage differed by locus: A, B, C, DRB1 and DQB1 were typed in roughly 620-630 donors, DQA1 in roughly 510, DPA1 in some 570, and DPB1 in just under 480. Alongside the repertoire data, information on donor age, sex, ethnicity and CMV serostatus was compiled. Besides the first cohort of approximately 710 subjects, a separate validation cohort made up of over a hundred different subjects was used. A later analysis re-examined previously published TCR beta repertoires from more than 650 donors and added high-resolution HLA genotyping to investigate patterns of TCR occurrence. Class I and class II HLA loci were covered by the typing at four-digit resolution. Genome-wide SNP genotypes for about three fifths of the roughly 670 donors were used in a later genetic analysis, which treated that subset as a discovery cohort. About 5 DR-DQ haplotypes were handled as single units for association and clustering, since linkage in the cohort was strong. Findings and caveats that apply to the study as a whole: The classifier was reported to diagnose cytomegalovirus status with high specificity and sensitivity in both the original cohort and the validation cohort. A later analysis found that most CMV-associated TCR beta chains appeared HLA-restricted, with HLA associations seemingly driven largely by CMV exposure. The presence/absence analyses assumed that sequencing depth was roughly uniform across donors, and that assumption may not be true. A further reported finding was that TCR beta sequences accurately predicted the HLA-A and HLA-B alleles for most subjects in the first cohort. Most TCR sequences were seen in very few donors, while some public TCRs were found in many individuals. This cohort had only TCR beta chains sequenced, and the lack of alpha or paired-chain data limited which features could be detected. In a later analysis, several top co-occurrence clusters were reported to appear linked to parvovirus B19, influenza, CMV and Epstein-Barr virus. In a later analysis, TCR association rates were found to vary across HLA loci, with the most associated TCRs seen for DRB1 alleles and the fewest for HLA-C alleles. Because HLA typing was unavailable for some donors at each locus, only the typed subset was used in association tests. A later analysis found that HLA-associated TCR beta chains were more clonally expanded and had lower generation probabilities than equally common non-associated chains. A later genetic analysis reported fewer N-insertions in productive TCRs among donors in an Asian-associated ancestry cluster than the roughly 720-donor mean. The only immune exposure information available for the cohort was CMV serostatus. In a later analysis, about 17,000 TCR beta sequences were associated with specific HLA alleles at a false discovery rate of 0.05. Strong co-occurrence of HLA alleles, especially DR and DQ, made assigning TCR associations to individual alleles difficult. A cluster of highly shared sequence variants was judged likely to be a technical artifact of the sequencing pipeline. The earlier analysis of 587 of the donors excluded about 16 rarely observed V segments, including chromosome 9 orphons, because counts were too low. In an earlier analysis of some 500 of the donors, most TCR beta V segments were observed in productive rearrangements about 87% or about 30% of the time, broadly matching IMGT annotations. In the study, about 150 TCR beta chains were listed as associated with cytomegalovirus. The authors suggested that the approach could potentially be extended to other disease states and immunological phenotypes. Three of the identified cytomegalovirus-associated TCR beta chains were confirmed in vitro to be specific for cytomegalovirus antigens. Linkage disequilibrium might explain the correlated functional status among segregating V segments, but an unknown experimental factor could not be excluded. A later genetic analysis associated a missense DCLRE1C variant with V-gene and J-gene trimming of TCR beta chains, and an independent cohort replicated the association.

The cohort was made up of under 800 healthy bone marrow donors. All cohort members were sampled while nominally healthy, although unrecorded immune exposures were likely present. The donor tested CMV seropositive, placing the donor among the 310 or so seropositive members of the cohort. A peripheral blood sample was provided by each donor, and peripheral blood mononuclear cells were used for TCR beta sequencing. Genomic DNA extraction from the blood cell samples was performed with the Qiagen DNeasy Blood Extraction Kit. Remarks on this clone: It lacks a known antigen. No clone much larger than this one lies a single base away; base qualities are absent.

Libraries were built with the immunoSEQ multiplex PCR assay. For the multiplex PCR, a mixture combining 60 forward primers for TCR Vbeta segments and 13 reverse primers for TCR Jbeta segments was used. The CDR3 region of rearranged TCR beta genes was amplified from genomic DNA with a multiplex PCR assay. Amplified TCR beta libraries were sequenced as 87-base-pair reads on the Illumina HiSeq System. The study's processing was this. A later analysis tallied roughly 80 million unique TCR beta chains across the 666 repertoires, and approximately 9.9 million of those chains were shared by two or more donors. A nearest-neighbor algorithm error-corrected the raw reads and collapsed the reads into unique sequences, merging closely related sequences to remove PCR and sequencing errors. CDR3 sequences were aligned to IMGT reference sequences to assign V, D and J gene segments. For a sequence to be retained, at least a six-nucleotide match to both a V gene segment and a J gene segment was required. Rearrangements were called productive when the CDR3 lacked stop codons and stayed in frame with V and J; all others were non-productive. Following IMGT convention, CDR3 was defined as the stretch from the second conserved V-encoded cysteine to the conserved J-encoded phenylalanine. Sequences without an unambiguous match to a single V gene segment were excluded from the earlier analysis of a few hundred of the donors. In an earlier analysis of some 590 of the donors, V segments were called functional above 56.7% productive rearrangements and were called segregating when the between-donor standard deviation exceeded 5%. A statistical classification framework was built to diagnose cytomegalovirus status from the catalog of TCR beta chain sequences. A later analysis assigned V and J genes by comparing TCR nucleotide sequences with IMGT/GENE-DB human TR gene sequences. The TCRdist pipeline was used in a later analysis to assign CDR3 sequences and most-parsimonious VDJ recombination scenarios. In a later analysis, each TCR beta chain was defined by its CDR3 amino acid sequence together with its V-gene family, and reads without a unique V-gene family were excluded. In a later analysis, approximately 640 highly shared, low-generation-probability nucleotide sequences were removed to address suspected cross-contamination and a sequencing artifact. A later analysis calculated a clonal expansion index for each public chain from normalized within-repertoire ranks of inferred template counts. In a later analysis, generation probabilities were computed using a VDJ recombination model fitted to out-of-frame rearrangements, and the results were checked against IGoR. Hypergeometric tests were used in a later analysis to score TCR-TCR, TCR-HLA and TCR-CMV co-occurrence, with a repertoire-size bias correction applied to the TCR pairs. False discovery rates were estimated in a later analysis by permuting HLA or CMV assignments 20 times. In a later analysis, co-occurring TCRs were grouped with DBSCAN, and TCRdist sequence similarity was added when clustering was performed within HLA-allele-positive subsets. Repertoires with fewer than 30,000 or more than 120,000 public chains were left out of co-occurrence clustering, as were five repertoires with anomalous nucleotide sharing. TCRdb obtained this table from immuneACCESS and retained in-frame rearrangements with V and J assigned. These tables miss some clones; where compared with another copy, unresolved V genes account for less than half of the shortfall, and the remainder is unexplained. V, J and clone size derive from that table, while D and trimming were established from the DNA sequence. This sample is represented by more than 140,000 clones; approximately 80% of them were singletons. The leading ten clones occupy 5.5% to 6% of the sample.

The clonotype comes from a man younger than 45 in good health and CMV-seropositive. The sequenced material came from PBMCs.

In nucleotide form, the sequence is TGTGCCAGCTCACCCGATCCTAGAGAGCAGTACTTC. The resulting protein is CASSPDPREQYF. This chain joins TRBV18 to TRBJ2-7; no D segment can be confidently identified. V is cut by 3 bases and J by 7 bases, and the space between the germline ends is 10 bases. The cysteine opens and the phenylalanine closes a CDR3 of 12 amino acids. Left in the record is the CDR3 DNA by itself, 36 bases read in frame from the first base. CDR1 is given as KGHSH and CDR2 as LQKENI, both from the germline V gene.